A selection of T cell receptor beta chains follows, all from one sample in a study of T cell responses to AZD1222 COVID-19 vaccine. Only in-frame clones appear in the TCRdb table, and some are missing; sequencing was by immunoSEQ multiplex PCR. Here the sample spans tens of thousands of clones, more than 80% being singletons. Sequenced material: peripheral blood, taken on day 0 of AZD1222 vaccination. The receptors derive from an adult in good health. Both conserved end residues are part of each CDR3. Size is omitted from some rows. Given values are once, few, many or a class for expanded clones.

j_gene | abundance | len | v_gene | CDR3aa
TRBJ1-3 | - | 19 | TRBV28 | CASSLNWGQDNSGGNTIYF
TRBJ2-1 | few | 15 | TRBV18 | CASSLLAGVSDEQFF
TRBJ2-7 | - | 15 | TRBV7-6 | CASSLDPGDSYEQYF
TRBJ2-5 | - | 14 | TRBV6-5 | CATRLGWAQETQYF
TRBJ2-7 | - | 13 | TRBV6-5 | CASRNRGEYEQYF
TRBJ1-3 | - | 16 | TRBV5-4 | CASSGGGTNSGNTIYF
TRBJ2-7 | - | 14 | TRBV28 | CASTPPSSSYEQYF
TRBJ1-5 | - | 15 | TRBV6-5 | CASRPDRGSSQPQHF
TRBJ1-2 | - | 14 | TRBV11-1 | CASSSPGQAGGYTF
TRBJ1-5 | - | 15 | TRBV14 | CASSRQQRGNQPQHF
TRBJ2-7 | few | 14 | TRBV6-1 | CASSERDYLYEQYF
TRBJ2-3 | few | 15 | TRBV2 | CASSRVRSSTDTQYF
TRBJ2-4 | - | 14 | TRBV7-9 | CASSDSGRVNIQYF
TRBJ1-1 | - | 14 | TRBV6-5 | CASTILGGAPEAFF
TRBJ1-4 | - | 14 | TRBV13 | CASSLGQFNEKLFF
TRBJ1-5 | - | 18 | TRBV28 | CASYDGAARSYSNQPQHF
TRBJ1-5 | - | 15 | TRBV9 | CASSVGPDLNQPQHF
TRBJ1-4 | few | 12 | TRBV19 | CASSMKGEKLFF
TRBJ2-2 | - | 18 | TRBV19 | CASSIGPGQGKNTGELFF
TRBJ2-2 | once | 16 | TRBV9 | CASSEGTGTGTGELFF
TRBJ2-3 | - | 16 | TRBV6-6 | CASTPTGVLSTDTQYF
TRBJ1-5 | few | 12 | TRBV28 | CASSGVNQPQHF